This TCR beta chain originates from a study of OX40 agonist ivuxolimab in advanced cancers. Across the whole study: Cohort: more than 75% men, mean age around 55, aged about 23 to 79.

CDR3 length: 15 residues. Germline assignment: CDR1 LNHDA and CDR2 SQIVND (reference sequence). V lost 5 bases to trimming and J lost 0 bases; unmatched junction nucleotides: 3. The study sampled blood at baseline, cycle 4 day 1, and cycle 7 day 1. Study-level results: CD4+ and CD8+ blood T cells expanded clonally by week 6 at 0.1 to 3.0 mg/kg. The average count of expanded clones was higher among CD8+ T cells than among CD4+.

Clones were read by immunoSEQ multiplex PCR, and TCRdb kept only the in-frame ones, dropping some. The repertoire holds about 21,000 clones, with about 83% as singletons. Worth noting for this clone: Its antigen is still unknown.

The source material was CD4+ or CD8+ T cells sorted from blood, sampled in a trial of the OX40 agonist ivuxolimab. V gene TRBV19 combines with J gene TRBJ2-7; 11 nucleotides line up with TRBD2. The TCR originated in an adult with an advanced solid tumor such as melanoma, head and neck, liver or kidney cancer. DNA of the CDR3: TGTGCCAGTAGTCCCGGGACTAGCGGCTCCTACGAGCAGTACTTC. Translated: CASSPGTSGSYEQYF.